This TCR beta chain stems from a study of PD-1 blockade in classical Hodgkin lymphoma. Time point meaning: newly diagnosed, previously untreated cHL patient sample. Negative selection with magnets was how CD8+ T cells were isolated from the thawed PBMCs. This table comes from immunoSEQ multiplex PCR, and its TCRdb copy is limited to in-frame clones, with some not included. The sample yields roughly 2,000 clones, about 70% seen once. Study findings and constraints: The study reported lower baseline TCR diversity in newly diagnosed patients than in healthy donors. The drivers behind the repertoire differences, possibly disease activity or prior therapy, remain undefined.

Concerning this clone: The antigen remains undetermined.

Germline V gene data show CDR1 as MNHNS and CDR2 as SASEGT. Trimming pared 3 bases from V and 2 bases from J, leaving 4 bases between. The CDR3 is made up of 12 amino acids. This chain links TRBV6-1 with TRBJ1-2; the D is unclear. This receptor was identified in a human donor with classical Hodgkin lymphoma. Input material: CD8+ T cells from blood. The DNA for the CDR3 is TGTGCCAGCAGTGAGAGGAACTATGGCTACACCTTC. Its protein product is CASSERNYGYTF.